These 2 T cell receptor beta chains originate from one sample sequenced in a study of PD-1 blockade in classical Hodgkin lymphoma. The time point denotes: cycle 4 day 1 (C4D1), after more than five weeks of nivolumab. All patients experienced relapse after autologous stem cell transplantation, and brentuximab vedotin exposure was variable. Assay used: immunoSEQ multiplex PCR; TCRdb lists only in-frame clones, some missing. Of approximately 44,000 clones listed, 66% are singletons. The material sequenced was peripheral blood mononuclear cells (PBMCs), taken before the fourth cycle of nivolumab. The receptors stem from a human donor with classical Hodgkin lymphoma.

The chain joins TRBV5-1 to TRBJ2-1; a possible D gene is TRBD1 (5 bases). This CDR3 region has 17 residues. With 2 bases removed from V and 0 bases from J, the gap between germline ends came to 15 bases. The germline V gene has CDR1 SGHRS and CDR2 YFSETQ. CDR3 nucleotides: TGCGCCAGCAGCTTCCTCGTAATAGGGGTCTCCTACAATGAGCAGTTCTTC. This sequence encodes CASSFLVIGVSYNEQFF.

The chain carries TRBV12-2 and TRBJ2-1; TRBD2 reflects the table's D call only, with no check against the DNA. TRBV12-2 is designated a pseudogene. CDR3 length: 15 amino acids. The CDR3 is CASRLAGGPRNEQFF. The CDR3 region has the DNA TGTGCAAGTCGCTTAGCGGGGGGGCCGAGGAATGAGCAGTTCTTC.